The T cell receptor beta chain under discussion was sequenced for a study of beta chain features in type 1 diabetes. Regarding the study as a whole: A cDNA-based sequencing approach could over-represent cells with high TCR expression.

As to this clone: Its antigen remains unknown.

Germline lookup yields CDR1 GTSNPN and CDR2 SVGIG (reference sequence). This CDR3 is 15 amino acids long. V dropped 2 bases and J dropped 6; count of bases not matched to a gene: 11. Reverse transcribing all isolated RNA meant expressed TCRB transcripts were sequenced. Using immunoSEQ multiplex PCR, the repertoire was profiled, and TCRdb retains in-frame clones only, with some absent. The table has about 240,000 clones, 27% seen once. The sequencing sample was made of central memory CD4+ T cells from blood. The chain combines TRBV30 with TRBJ2-5; 8 bases align to TRBD2. The receptor comes from a man aged 25-45 years in good health. The CDR3 spells CAWSPLAGGTQTQYF. The CDR3 region has the DNA TGTGCCTGGAGTCCCCTGGCGGGAGGTACACAGACCCAGTACTTC.